The subject of this entry is one T cell receptor (beta chain). Its antigen target is currently unknown. No base quality information exists; no much larger clone differs at one position. The library was produced with the immunoSEQ multiplex PCR assay. This is the immuneACCESS table as TCRdb keeps it, with only in-frame sequences that have V and J called. A part of the clones is gone; compared with another copy, unresolved V genes explain less than half, and the rest is unexplained. The sample table shows tens of thousands of clones, and approximately 94% are seen once. The top ten hold 1.5% to 2% of the sample. The sample belongs to a study of T cell changes during pregnancy in multiple sclerosis (dated by TCRdb to 2018 to 2020). Background for the entire study: The study looked at changes in the T cell repertoire across pregnancy in women with multiple sclerosis.

CDR1 and CDR2 are drawn from the germline V gene: MNHNS, SASEGT. The CDR3 starts with the cysteine, ends with the phenylalanine, and has 14 residues. The retained sequence is limited to the CDR3, 42 bases, with the frame set at the first base. Deletion took 6 bases off V and 2 bases off J, with a span of 13 bases between the germline ends. This TCR was recovered from a female donor with multiple sclerosis, enrolled in a pregnancy study. This sequence uses TRBV6-1 and TRBJ1-2; the best D guess is TRBD1, with 5 bases matching. Sequencing used peripheral blood, obtained in the third trimester of pregnancy. CDR3 sequence: CASRLGGVNYGYTF. Here is the DNA: TGTGCCAGCAGATTGGGAGGGGTGAACTATGGCTACACCTTC.